Here is one TCR beta chain with its context. This clone has only one observation. No antigen is known for it. One base away there is no much larger clone; base qualities are not given. The sample belongs to a study of blood T cell repertoires in COVID-19 (dated by TCRdb to the early 2020s). For context, the study as a whole: Samples covering the acute and convalescent phases of COVID-19 were provided by collaborators in the United States, Italy and Spain. Where available, HLA class I and class II types were taken from metadata supplied by the sample provider and were not determined by assay-based typing. Samples came from the ongoing ImmuneRACE study (first 160 participants) plus 1,254 subjects from 6 global collaborators. The material from the prospective study consisted of cDNA or gDNA derived from T cells, B-cell-depleted T cells, or PBMCs. Nearly every sample came with metadata listing a de-identified subject ID, COVID-19 status, age in years and sex. Deeply sampled blood TCRbeta repertoires from subjects exposed to, actively infected with, or recovered from COVID-19 were included in the dataset. The repertoires were released in a freely available public database meant as a resource for research on the immune response to SARS-CoV-2. What the research found in general, with its limitations: The quantity of clinical and demographic metadata differed by source and by participant and was supplied without curation.

Whole blood was collected in K2EDTA tubes by collaborating institutions according to the institutions' own protocols. Collaborator samples were shipped for TCRbeta analysis as frozen whole blood, isolated PBMCs, or DNA extracted from either sample type. The germline V gene sets CDR1 to MDHEN and CDR2 to SYDVKM. The CDR3 numbers 13 residues from cysteine through phenylalanine. Only CDR3 DNA is held: 39 bases, read in frame from base 1. V and J are truncated by 5 bases and 6 bases respectively, leaving an intervening sequence of 13 bases. TCRbeta CDR3 regions were amplified from genomic DNA by means of the immunoSEQ Assay, a bias-controlled multiplex PCR. Processing in the source paper ran as follows. Nucleated cell counts per sample were estimated from amplification of reference gene primers within the assay. To quantify the absolute abundance of each unique TCRbeta CDR3 rearrangement, sequence reads were collapsed and filtered. Productive Simpson clonality was computed per sample as the square root of Simpson's diversity index over productive rearrangements. TCRdb provides this immuneACCESS table in a form limited to in-frame rearrangements. Some clones are lacking; in checked studies, under half of them reflect an unresolved V gene, and why the rest are absent is not known. V and J calls and clone size are those listed in that table; D and trimming were worked out from the DNA. Recorded for this sample are about 100,000 clones; more than 85% of them occurred a single time. The ten most abundant clones make up around 6.9% of the sample.

The sequence came from a young man in a cohort sampled during active COVID-19. The chain couples TRBV28 to TRBJ1-2, and TRBD1 may be the D gene, going by 6 matching bases. What was sequenced was peripheral blood. The CDR3 protein is CASSRDRLDGYTF. The nucleotide sequence reads TGTGCCAGCAGTCGCGACAGGTTGGATGGCTACACCTTC.